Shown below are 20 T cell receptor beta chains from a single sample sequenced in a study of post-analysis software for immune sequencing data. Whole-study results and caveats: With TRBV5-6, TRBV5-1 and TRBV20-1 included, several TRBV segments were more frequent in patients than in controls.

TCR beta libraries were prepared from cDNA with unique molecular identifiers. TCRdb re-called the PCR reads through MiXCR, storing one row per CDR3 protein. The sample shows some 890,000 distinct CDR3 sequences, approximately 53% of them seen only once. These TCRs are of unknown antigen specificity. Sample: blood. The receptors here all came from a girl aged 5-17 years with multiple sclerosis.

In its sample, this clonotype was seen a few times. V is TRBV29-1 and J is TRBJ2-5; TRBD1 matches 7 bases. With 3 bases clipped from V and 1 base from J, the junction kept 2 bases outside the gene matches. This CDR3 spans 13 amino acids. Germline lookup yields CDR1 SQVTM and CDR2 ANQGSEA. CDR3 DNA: TGCAGCGTTGACAGGGGGACCCAAGAGACCCAGTACTTC. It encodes CSVDRGTQETQYF.

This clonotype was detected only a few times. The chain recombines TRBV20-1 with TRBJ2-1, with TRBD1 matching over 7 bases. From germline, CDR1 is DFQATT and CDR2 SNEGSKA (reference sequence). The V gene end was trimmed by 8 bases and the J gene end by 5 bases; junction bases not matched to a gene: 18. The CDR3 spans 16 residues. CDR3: CSTMRGLAVRDNEQFF. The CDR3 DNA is TGCAGTACTATGAGGGGGCTAGCAGTTAGAGACAATGAGCAGTTCTTC.

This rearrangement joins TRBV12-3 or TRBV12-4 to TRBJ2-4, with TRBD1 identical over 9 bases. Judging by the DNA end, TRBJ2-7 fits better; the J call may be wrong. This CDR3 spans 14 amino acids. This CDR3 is CASSQTGGEYEQYF. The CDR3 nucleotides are TGTGCCAGCAGCCAGACAGGGGGTGAGTACGAGCAGTACTTC.

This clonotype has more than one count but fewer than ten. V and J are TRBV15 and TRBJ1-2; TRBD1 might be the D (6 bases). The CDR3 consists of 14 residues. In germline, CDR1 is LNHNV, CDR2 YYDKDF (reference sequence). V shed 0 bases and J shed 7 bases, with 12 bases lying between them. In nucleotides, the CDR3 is TGTGCCACCAGCAGAGATCGGGGGGGCGGTGGCTACACCTTC. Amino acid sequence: CATSRDRGGGGYTF. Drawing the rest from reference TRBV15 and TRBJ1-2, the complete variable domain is DAMVIQNPRYQVTQFGKPVTLSCSQTLNHNVMYWYQQKSSQAPKLLFHYYDKDFNNEADTPDNFQSRRPNTSFCFLDIRSPGLGDTAMYLCATSRDRGGGGYTFGSGTRLTVV.

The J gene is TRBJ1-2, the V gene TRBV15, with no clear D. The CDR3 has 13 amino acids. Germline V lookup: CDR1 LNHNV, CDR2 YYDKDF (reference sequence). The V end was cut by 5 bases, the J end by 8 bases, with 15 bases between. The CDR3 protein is CATSPGLALGYTF. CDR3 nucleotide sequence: TGTGCCACCAGCCCAGGACTGGCTCTAGGCTACACCTTC. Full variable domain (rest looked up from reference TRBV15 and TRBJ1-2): DAMVIQNPRYQVTQFGKPVTLSCSQTLNHNVMYWYQQKSSQAPKLLFHYYDKDFNNEADTPDNFQSRRPNTSFCFLDIRSPGLGDTAMYLCATSPGLALGYTFGSGTRLTVV.

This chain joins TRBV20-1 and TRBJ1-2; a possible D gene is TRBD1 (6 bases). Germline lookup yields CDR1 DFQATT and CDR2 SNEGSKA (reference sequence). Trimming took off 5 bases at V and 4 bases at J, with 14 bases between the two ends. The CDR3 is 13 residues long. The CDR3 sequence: CSAPLTGSYGYTF. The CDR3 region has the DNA TGCAGTGCTCCGTTGACAGGCTCCTATGGCTACACCTTC.

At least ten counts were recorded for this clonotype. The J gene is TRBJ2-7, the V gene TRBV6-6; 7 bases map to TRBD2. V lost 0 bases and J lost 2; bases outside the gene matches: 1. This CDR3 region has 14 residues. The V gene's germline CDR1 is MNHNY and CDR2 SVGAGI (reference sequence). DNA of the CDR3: TGTGCCAGCAGTTACTCAAGCGGGGCCTACGAGCAGTACTTC. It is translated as CASSYSSGAYEQYF.

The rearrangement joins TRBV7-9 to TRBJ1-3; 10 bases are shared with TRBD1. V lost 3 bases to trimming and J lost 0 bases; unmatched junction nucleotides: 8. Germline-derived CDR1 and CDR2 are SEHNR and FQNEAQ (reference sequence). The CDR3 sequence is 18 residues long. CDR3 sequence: CASSLTGGHPNSGNTIYF. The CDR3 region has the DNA TGTGCCAGCAGCTTGACAGGGGGCCACCCAAACTCTGGAAACACCATATATTTT.

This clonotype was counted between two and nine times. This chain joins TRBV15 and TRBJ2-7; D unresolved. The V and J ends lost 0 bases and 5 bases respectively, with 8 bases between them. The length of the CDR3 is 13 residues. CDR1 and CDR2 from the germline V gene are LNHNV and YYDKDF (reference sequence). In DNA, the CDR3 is TGTGCCACCAGCAGAGACCTAGTCCACGAGCAGTACTTC. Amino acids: CATSRDLVHEQYF.

Here the CDR3 DNA reads TGTGCCAGCAGTGAGGTATTCGGAAACACCATATATTTT. This translates into CASSEVFGNTIYF. This rearrangement joins TRBV6-1 to TRBJ1-3; the D is unclear. This CDR3 comprises 13 residues. Germline CDR1 and CDR2: MNHNS and SASEGT. The V gene lost 3 bases and the J gene lost 4 bases, with 7 bases spanning the gap.

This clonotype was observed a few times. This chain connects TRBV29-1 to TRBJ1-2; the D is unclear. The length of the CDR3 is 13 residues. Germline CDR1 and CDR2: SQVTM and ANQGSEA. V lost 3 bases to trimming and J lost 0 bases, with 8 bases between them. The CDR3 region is CSVDDTTNYGYTF. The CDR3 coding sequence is TGCAGCGTTGACGACACCACTAACTATGGCTACACCTTC. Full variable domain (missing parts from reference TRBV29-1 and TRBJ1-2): SAVISQKPSRDICQRGTSLTIQCQVDSQVTMMFWYRQQPGQSLTLIATANQGSEATYESGFVIDKFPISRPNLTFSTLTVSNMSPEDSSIYLCSVDDTTNYGYTFGSGTRLTVV.

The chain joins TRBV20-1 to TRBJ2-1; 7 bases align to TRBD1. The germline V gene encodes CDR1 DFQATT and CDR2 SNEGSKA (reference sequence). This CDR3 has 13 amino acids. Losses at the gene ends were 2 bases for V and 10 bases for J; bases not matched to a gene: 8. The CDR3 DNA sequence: TGCAGTGCTAGAATACAGGGGAGAGGGGAGCAGTTCTTC. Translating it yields CSARIQGRGEQFF.

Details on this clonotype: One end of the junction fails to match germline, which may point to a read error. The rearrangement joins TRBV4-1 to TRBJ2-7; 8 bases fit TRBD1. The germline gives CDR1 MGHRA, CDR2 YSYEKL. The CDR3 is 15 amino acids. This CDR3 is CAGSLGRQGPFEQYF. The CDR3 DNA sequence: TGCGCCGGCAGCCTCGGCCGACAGGGGCCGTTCGAGCAGTACTTC.

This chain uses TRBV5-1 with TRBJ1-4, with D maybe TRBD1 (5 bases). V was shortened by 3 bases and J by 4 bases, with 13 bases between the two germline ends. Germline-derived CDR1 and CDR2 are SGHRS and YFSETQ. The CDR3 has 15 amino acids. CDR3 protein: CASSWAGRINEKLFF. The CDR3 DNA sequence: TGCGCCAGCAGCTGGGCAGGGCGGATTAATGAAAAACTGTTTTTT.

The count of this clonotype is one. CDR3 coding DNA: TGCGCCAGCAGCTCCATGGGCGGAGGGGACACTGAAGCTTTCTTT. Translating gives CASSSMGGGDTEAFF. The J gene is TRBJ1-1, the V gene TRBV5-1, with D possibly matching TRBD1 (5 bases). With 3 bases removed from V and 3 bases from J, the gap between germline ends came to 15 bases. The length of the CDR3 is 15 residues. In germline, CDR1 is SGHRS, CDR2 YFSETQ.

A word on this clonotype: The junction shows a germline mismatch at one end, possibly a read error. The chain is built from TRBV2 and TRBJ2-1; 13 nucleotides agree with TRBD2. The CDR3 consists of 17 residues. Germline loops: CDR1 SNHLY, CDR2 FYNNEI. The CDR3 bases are TGTGCCAGCAGACCCCCTCCCGGGACTAGCGGGGTTAATGAACAGTTCTTC. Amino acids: CASRPPPGTSGVNEQFF.

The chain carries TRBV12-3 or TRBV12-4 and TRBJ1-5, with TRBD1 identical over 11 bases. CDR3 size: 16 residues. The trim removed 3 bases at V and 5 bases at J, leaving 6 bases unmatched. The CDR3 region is CASSLVGTGGYQPQHF. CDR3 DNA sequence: TGTGCCAGCAGTTTGGTGGGGACAGGGGGATATCAGCCCCAGCATTTT.

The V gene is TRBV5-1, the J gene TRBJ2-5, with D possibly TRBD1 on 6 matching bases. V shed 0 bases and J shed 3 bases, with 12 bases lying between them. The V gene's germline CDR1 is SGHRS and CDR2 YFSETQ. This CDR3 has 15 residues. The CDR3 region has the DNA TGCGCCAGCAGCTTGGTGCCAGGGGCGGAAGAGACCCAGTACTTC. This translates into CASSLVPGAEETQYF.

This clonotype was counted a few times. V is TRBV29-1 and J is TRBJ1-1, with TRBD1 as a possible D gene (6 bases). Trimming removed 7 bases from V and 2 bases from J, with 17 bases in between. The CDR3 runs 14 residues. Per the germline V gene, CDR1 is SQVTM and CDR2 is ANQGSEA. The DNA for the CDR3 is TGCAGCGCCTCCCGACAGGATTTAAACACTGAAGCTTTCTTT. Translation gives CSASRQDLNTEAFF.

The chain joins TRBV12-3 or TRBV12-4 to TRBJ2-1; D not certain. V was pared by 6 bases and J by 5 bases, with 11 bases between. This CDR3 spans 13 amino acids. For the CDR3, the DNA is TGTGCCAGCAGACACGGACGGCACAATGAGCAGTTCTTC. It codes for CASRHGRHNEQFF.